A selection of T cell receptor beta chains follows, all from one sample in a study of T cell responses to AZD1222 COVID-19 vaccine. Sequenced by immunoSEQ multiplex PCR; TCRdb stores in-frame clones only, minus some. The sample holds about 120,000 clones, 86% seen once. The sample here was peripheral blood, taken 28 days after the second AZD1222 dose. Receptor source: an adult who received the AZD1222 COVID-19 vaccine. Each CDR3 is given with its conserved first and last residue. D genes are given only for firm matches. Some rows mark clone size as missing; the rest say once, few, many or name a class of expanded clone.

j_gene	abundance	d_gene	v_gene	CDR3aa	CDR3nt
TRBJ2-5	NA	NA	TRBV5-4	CASSLVGGTKETQYF	TGTGCCAGCAGCTTGGTTGGAGGGACGAAGGAGACCCAGTACTTC
TRBJ1-1	NA	NA	TRBV4-3	CASSQDLFFMRNPEAFF	TGCGCCAGCAGCCAAGATTTGTTCTTTATGCGAAACCCTGAAGCTTTCTTT
TRBJ1-5	NA	TRBD1	TRBV5-8	CASKQGWGNQPQHF	TGTGCCAGCAAACAGGGGTGGGGAAATCAGCCCCAGCATTTT
TRBJ2-1	NA	TRBD2	TRBV5-1	CASSSTSGRSYNEQFF	TGCGCCAGCAGCTCGACTAGCGGGCGCTCCTACAATGAGCAGTTCTTC
TRBJ1-1	once	NA	TRBV5-6	CASSLMGVMNTEAFF	TGTGCCAGCAGCTTGATGGGGGTCATGAACACTGAAGCTTTCTTT
TRBJ1-1	NA	NA	TRBV19	CASTRLMNTEAFF	TGTGCCAGTACCCGGCTCATGAACACTGAAGCTTTCTTT
TRBJ2-7	NA	TRBD1	TRBV6-5	CASTRTGPNYEQYF	TGTGCCAGCACCAGGACAGGGCCTAATTACGAGCAGTACTTC
TRBJ1-1	NA	TRBD1	TRBV3-1/TRBV3-2	CASSRTGGNTEAFF	TGTGCCAGCAGCCGGACAGGGGGTAACACTGAAGCTTTCTTT
TRBJ2-1	NA	TRBD2	TRBV2	CASSVLTSGGAGEQFF	TGTGCCAGCAGTGTCCTTACTAGCGGGGGGGCCGGGGAGCAGTTCTTC
TRBJ1-5	NA	NA	TRBV2	CASSRGFGNQPQHF	TGTGCCAGCAGTCGAGGATTTGGCAATCAGCCCCAGCATTTT
TRBJ1-1	NA	TRBD1	TRBV6-5	CASNRDRGNTEAFF	TGTGCCAGCAACAGAGACAGGGGGAACACTGAAGCTTTCTTT
TRBJ1-3	once	NA	TRBV12-5	CASGFDRDSGNTIYF	TGTGCTAGTGGTTTTGACAGAGACTCTGGAAACACCATATATTTT
TRBJ2-4	NA	NA	TRBV21-1	CASSKRGGAAYIQYF	TGTGCCAGCAGCAAAAGAGGGGGCGCAGCTTACATTCAGTACTTC
TRBJ1-4	NA	NA	TRBV10-1	CASSESTGAGSGNEKLFF	TGCGCCAGCAGTGAGTCGACGGGGGCTGGCTCAGGAAACGAAAAACTGTTTTTT
TRBJ1-4	NA	TRBD1	TRBV25-1	CASSSGQGAYGKLFF	TGTGCCAGCAGTTCGGGACAGGGGGCTTATGGAAAACTGTTTTTT
TRBJ1-2	NA	TRBD1	TRBV5-1	CASSRGQGVDYGYTF	TGCGCCAGCAGCCGGGGACAGGGGGTGGACTATGGCTACACCTTC
TRBJ1-5	NA	TRBD1	TRBV18	CASSPGTGDQPQHF	TGTGCCAGCTCACCAGGGACAGGGGATCAGCCCCAGCATTTT
TRBJ1-3	NA	TRBD1	TRBV3-1/TRBV3-2	CASTPTGQYGNTIYF	TGTGCCAGCACCCCGACAGGGCAGTACGGAAACACCATATATTTT
TRBJ2-2	NA	TRBD1	TRBV19	CASSRWGQGAPAGELFF	TGTGCCAGTAGTAGGTGGGGACAGGGGGCCCCAGCCGGGGAGCTGTTTTTT
TRBJ1-5	NA	NA	TRBV7-2	CASSLENYSNQPQHF	TGTGCCAGCAGCTTAGAAAATTATAGCAATCAGCCCCAGCATTTT
TRBJ1-6	NA	NA	TRBV4-1	CASSQDWDFDGSPLHF	TGCGCCAGCAGCCAAGATTGGGACTTTGATGGTTCACCCCTCCACTTT
TRBJ2-7	NA	TRBD2	TRBV6-2/TRBV6-3	CASSYRGLVTYEQYF	TGTGCCAGCAGTTACCGGGGACTAGTAACCTACGAGCAGTACTTC
TRBJ2-5	NA	TRBD2	TRBV13	CASSSEVAGAQETQYF	TGTGCCAGCAGCTCCGAGGTAGCGGGGGCTCAAGAGACCCAGTACTTC
TRBJ1-6	NA	NA	TRBV4-1	CASSPGGGAGNSPLHF	TGCGCCAGCAGCCCCGGGGGGGGCGCGGGGAATTCACCCCTCCACTTT
TRBJ2-5	NA	NA	TRBV11-3	CASSLVGQETQYF	TGTGCCAGCAGCTTAGTTGGCCAAGAGACCCAGTACTTC